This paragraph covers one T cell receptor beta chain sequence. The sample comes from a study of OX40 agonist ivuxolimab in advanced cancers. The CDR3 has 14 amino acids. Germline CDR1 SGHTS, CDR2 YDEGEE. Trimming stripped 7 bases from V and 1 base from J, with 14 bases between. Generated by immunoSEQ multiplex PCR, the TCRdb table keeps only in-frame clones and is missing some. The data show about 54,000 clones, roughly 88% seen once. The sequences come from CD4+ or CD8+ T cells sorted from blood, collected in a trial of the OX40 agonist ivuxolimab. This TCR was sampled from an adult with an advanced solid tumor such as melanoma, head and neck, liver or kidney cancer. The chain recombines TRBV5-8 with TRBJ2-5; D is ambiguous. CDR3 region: CASCLGWSQETQYF. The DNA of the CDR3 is TGTGCCAGCTGCCTTGGATGGTCCCAAGAGACCCAGTACTTC.